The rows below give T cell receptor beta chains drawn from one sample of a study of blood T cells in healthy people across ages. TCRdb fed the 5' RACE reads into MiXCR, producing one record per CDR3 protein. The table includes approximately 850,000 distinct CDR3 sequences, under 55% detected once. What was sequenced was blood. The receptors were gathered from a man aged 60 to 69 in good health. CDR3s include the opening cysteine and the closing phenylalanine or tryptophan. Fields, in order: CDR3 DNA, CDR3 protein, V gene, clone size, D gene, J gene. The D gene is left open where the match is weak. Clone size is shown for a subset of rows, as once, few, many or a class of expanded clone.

cdr3_nt: TGCGCCAGCAGCCCGGGACAGCCAAGGGACATTCAGTACTTC
cdr3_aa: CASSPGQPRDIQYF
v_call: TRBV5-1
clone_size: .
d_call: TRBD1
j_call: TRBJ2-4

cdr3_nt: TGCGCCAGCAGCTTGGCGGACAGGGGTTTCGATGAGCAGTTCTTC
cdr3_aa: CASSLADRGFDEQFF
v_call: TRBV5-1
clone_size: many
d_call: TRBD1
j_call: TRBJ2-1

cdr3_nt: TGTGCCAGCAGCTTCATACTAGGGGGCTCGAAGGAAGTGGGAAAGAACTATGGCTACACCTTC
cdr3_aa: CASSFILGGSKEVGKNYGYTF
v_call: TRBV6-1
clone_size: .
d_call: TRBD1
j_call: TRBJ1-2

cdr3_nt: TGTGCCAGCAGCTCCCAGTGGGGCTTACCTGAAAAACTGTTTTTT
cdr3_aa: CASSSQWGLPEKLFF
v_call: TRBV5-6
clone_size: .
d_call: .
j_call: TRBJ1-4

cdr3_nt: TGTGCCAGCGCAACCTCGACGGCTACCTACGAGCAGTACTTC
cdr3_aa: CASATSTATYEQYF
v_call: TRBV10-3
clone_size: few
d_call: .
j_call: TRBJ2-7

cdr3_nt: TGTGCCAGCAGGGGGGGCAGATTCCCAGATACGCAGTATTTT
cdr3_aa: CASRGGRFPDTQYF
v_call: TRBV6-5
clone_size: few
d_call: .
j_call: TRBJ2-3

cdr3_nt: TGTGCCAGCAGTGAATACCCGCAGGGGCCTCATCAGGGCTACACCTTC
cdr3_aa: CASSEYPQGPHQGYTF
v_call: TRBV25-1
clone_size: few
d_call: .
j_call: TRBJ1-2

cdr3_nt: TGTGCCAGCAGTTTAACCCGGACAGGGAGAGGAACAGATACGCAGTATTTT
cdr3_aa: CASSLTRTGRGTDTQYF
v_call: TRBV12-3/TRBV12-4
clone_size: .
d_call: TRBD1
j_call: TRBJ2-3

cdr3_nt: TGTGCCAGCAGCAATCAGGGAAACAACGAGCAGTACTTC
cdr3_aa: CASSNQGNNEQYF
v_call: TRBV11-2
clone_size: .
d_call: .
j_call: TRBJ2-7

cdr3_nt: TGCGCCAGCAGCCTCAAGCCGGGACAGGGGTCGCATGAGCAGTTCTTC
cdr3_aa: CASSLKPGQGSHEQFF
v_call: TRBV4-1
clone_size: .
d_call: TRBD1
j_call: TRBJ2-1

cdr3_nt: TGTGCCAGCAGCCCAGAACAGGGTTTTCAGCCCCAGCATTTT
cdr3_aa: CASSPEQGFQPQHF
v_call: TRBV7-2
clone_size: .
d_call: .
j_call: TRBJ1-5

cdr3_nt: TGTGCCAGCAGCTTACACGGGACAGCAACAGATACGCAGTATTTT
cdr3_aa: CASSLHGTATDTQYF
v_call: TRBV7-9
clone_size: .
d_call: TRBD1
j_call: TRBJ2-3

cdr3_nt: TGTGCCAGCAGACTGTGGTCGGGGGGCCGGACCGGGGAGCTGTTTTTT
cdr3_aa: CASRLWSGGRTGELFF
v_call: TRBV3-1
clone_size: .
d_call: .
j_call: TRBJ2-2

cdr3_nt: TGTGCCAGCAGCCTTTCGGCCGGAACCTTCTACGAGCAGTACTTC
cdr3_aa: CASSLSAGTFYEQYF
v_call: TRBV5-5
clone_size: .
d_call: .
j_call: TRBJ2-7

cdr3_nt: TGTGCCAGCAGTCATGCTAGCTCCTACGAGCAGTACTTC
cdr3_aa: CASSHASSYEQYF
v_call: TRBV28
clone_size: many
d_call: .
j_call: TRBJ2-7

cdr3_nt: TGCGCCAGCAGCTCAGCGAAGGGCGGAGGCTCCTATGGCTACACCTTC
cdr3_aa: CASSSAKGGGSYGYTF
v_call: TRBV5-1
clone_size: .
d_call: .
j_call: TRBJ1-2

cdr3_nt: TGTGCCAGCAGATGCGGGGGTGAAAAACTGTTTTTT
cdr3_aa: CASRCGGEKLFF
v_call: TRBV21-1
clone_size: few
d_call: .
j_call: TRBJ1-4

cdr3_nt: TGTGCCAGCAGCGTGGGACGGAGCTCTGGGGCCAACGTCCTGACTTTC
cdr3_aa: CASSVGRSSGANVLTF
v_call: TRBV7-3
clone_size: few
d_call: .
j_call: TRBJ2-6

cdr3_nt: TGCAGTGCTAGAGGATCGGCGGGGGGGCTGCGGGAGCAGTACTTC
cdr3_aa: CSARGSAGGLREQYF
v_call: TRBV20-1
clone_size: once
d_call: TRBD2
j_call: TRBJ2-7

cdr3_nt: TGCAGTGCTAGAGGAGCACCCGGAGATGAGCAGTACTTC
cdr3_aa: CSARGAPGDEQYF
v_call: TRBV20-1
clone_size: .
d_call: .
j_call: TRBJ2-5

cdr3_nt: TGCAGCGTTGGAGCAGGGGGATCCACCGGGGAGCTGTTTTTT
cdr3_aa: CSVGAGGSTGELFF
v_call: TRBV29-1
clone_size: many
d_call: TRBD1
j_call: TRBJ2-2

cdr3_nt: TGTGCCAGCAGCGTAGCCGGGGGGGATTGCAATGAGCAGTTCTTC
cdr3_aa: CASSVAGGDCNEQFF
v_call: TRBV9
clone_size: .
d_call: TRBD2
j_call: TRBJ2-1

cdr3_nt: TGTGCCAGCAGCTTCTTCGGGGGGAACACCGGGGAGCTGTTTTTT
cdr3_aa: CASSFFGGNTGELFF
v_call: TRBV7-6
clone_size: .
d_call: .
j_call: TRBJ2-2

cdr3_nt: TGCGCCAGCAGCCGCGGGGAGGTCGGAAACATTCAGTACTTC
cdr3_aa: CASSRGEVGNIQYF
v_call: TRBV4-3
clone_size: few
d_call: .
j_call: TRBJ2-4

cdr3_nt: TGTGCCAGCAGCTTATCATCCCTAGCCACAGATACGCAGTATTTT
cdr3_aa: CASSLSSLATDTQYF
v_call: TRBV7-7
clone_size: .
d_call: .
j_call: TRBJ2-3